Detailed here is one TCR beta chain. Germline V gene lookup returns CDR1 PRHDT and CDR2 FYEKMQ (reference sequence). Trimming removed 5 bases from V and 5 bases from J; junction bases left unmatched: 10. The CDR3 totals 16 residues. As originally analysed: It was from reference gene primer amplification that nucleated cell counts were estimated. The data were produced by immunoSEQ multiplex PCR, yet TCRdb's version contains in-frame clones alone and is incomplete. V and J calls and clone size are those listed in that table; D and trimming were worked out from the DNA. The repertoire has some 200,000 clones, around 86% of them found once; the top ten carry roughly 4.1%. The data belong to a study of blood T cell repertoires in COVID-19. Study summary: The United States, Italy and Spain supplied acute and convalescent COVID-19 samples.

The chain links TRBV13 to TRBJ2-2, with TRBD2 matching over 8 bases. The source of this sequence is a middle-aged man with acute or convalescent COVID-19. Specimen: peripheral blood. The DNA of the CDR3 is TGTGCCAGCAGCGGGGGGGCTAGCGGGCGTACCGGGGAGCTGTTTTTT. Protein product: CASSGGASGRTGELFF.